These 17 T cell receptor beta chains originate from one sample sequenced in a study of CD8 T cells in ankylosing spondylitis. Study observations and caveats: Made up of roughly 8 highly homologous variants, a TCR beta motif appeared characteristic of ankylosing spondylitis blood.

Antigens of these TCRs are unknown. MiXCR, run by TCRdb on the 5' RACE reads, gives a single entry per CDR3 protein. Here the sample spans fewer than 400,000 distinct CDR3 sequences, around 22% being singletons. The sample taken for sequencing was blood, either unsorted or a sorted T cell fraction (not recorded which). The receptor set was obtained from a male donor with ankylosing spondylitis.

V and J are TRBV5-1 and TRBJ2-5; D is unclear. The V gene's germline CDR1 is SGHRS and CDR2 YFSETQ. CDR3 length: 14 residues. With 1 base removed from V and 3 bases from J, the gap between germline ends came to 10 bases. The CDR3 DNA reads TGCGCCAGCAGCTTGTATCCCGTTAAAGAGACCCAGTACTTC. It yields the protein CASSLYPVKETQYF.

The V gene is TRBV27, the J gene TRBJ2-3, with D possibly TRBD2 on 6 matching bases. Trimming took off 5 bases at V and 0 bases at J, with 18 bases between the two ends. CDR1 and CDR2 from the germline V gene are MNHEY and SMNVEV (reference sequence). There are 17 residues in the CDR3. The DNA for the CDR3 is TGTGCCAGCAGTCCCCGGGGAGCGGGTCTTAGCACAGATACGCAGTATTTT. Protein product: CASSPRGAGLSTDTQYF.

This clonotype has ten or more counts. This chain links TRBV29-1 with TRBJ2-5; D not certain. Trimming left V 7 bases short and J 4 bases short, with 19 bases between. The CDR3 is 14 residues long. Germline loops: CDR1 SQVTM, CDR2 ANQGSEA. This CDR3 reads CSATKKWSTETQYF. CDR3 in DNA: TGCAGCGCCACCAAAAAATGGTCTACAGAGACCCAGTACTTC.

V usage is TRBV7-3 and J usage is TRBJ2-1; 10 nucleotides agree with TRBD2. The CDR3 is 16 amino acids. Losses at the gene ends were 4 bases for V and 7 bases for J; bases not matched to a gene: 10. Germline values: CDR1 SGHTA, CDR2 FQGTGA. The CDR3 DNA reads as TGTGCCAGCAGCTCTGCTAGCGGGAGTGGGGGTAATGAGCAGTTCTTC. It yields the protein CASSSASGSGGNEQFF.

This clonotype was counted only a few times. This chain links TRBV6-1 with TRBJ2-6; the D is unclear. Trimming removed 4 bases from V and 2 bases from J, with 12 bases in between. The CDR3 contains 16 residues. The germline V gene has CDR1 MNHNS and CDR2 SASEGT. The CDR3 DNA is TGTGCCAGCAGTGCCGACCCAGCCCCTGGGGCCAACGTCCTGACTTTC. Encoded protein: CASSADPAPGANVLTF.

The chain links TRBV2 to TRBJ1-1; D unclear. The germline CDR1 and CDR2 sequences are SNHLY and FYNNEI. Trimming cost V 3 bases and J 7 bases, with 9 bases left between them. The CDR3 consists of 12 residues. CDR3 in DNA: TGTGCCAGCAGTGAGTTATCATTTGAAGCTTTCTTT. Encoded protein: CASSELSFEAFF. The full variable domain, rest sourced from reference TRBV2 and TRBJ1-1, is EPEVTQTPSHQVTQMGQEVILRCVPISNHLYFYWYRQILGQKVEFLVSFYNNEISEKSEIFDDQFSVERPDGSNFTLKIRSTKLEDSAMYFCASSELSFEAFFGQGTRLTVV.

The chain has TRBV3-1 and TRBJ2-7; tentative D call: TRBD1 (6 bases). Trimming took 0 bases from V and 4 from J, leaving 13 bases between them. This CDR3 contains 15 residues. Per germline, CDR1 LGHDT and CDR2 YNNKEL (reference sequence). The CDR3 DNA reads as TGTGCCAGCAGCCAAGAAGGCGGCAGGGGTTACGAGCAGTACTTC. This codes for CASSQEGGRGYEQYF.

Here the CDR3 reads CASSSASKRTQYF. In DNA form, the CDR3 reads TGTGCCAGTAGTAGCGCCTCCAAGAGGACCCAGTACTTC. This sequence joins TRBV19 and TRBJ2-5; no clear D gene. This CDR3 region has 13 residues. The germline V gene has CDR1 LNHDA and CDR2 SQIVND (reference sequence). Trimming left V 4 bases short and J 7 bases short, with 13 bases between.

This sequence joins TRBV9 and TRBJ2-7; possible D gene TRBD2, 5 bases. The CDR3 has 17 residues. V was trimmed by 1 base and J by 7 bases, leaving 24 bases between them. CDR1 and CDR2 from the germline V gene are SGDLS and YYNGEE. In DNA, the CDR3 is TGTGCCAGCAGCGTATGGGCCCCGACAACCTCCCGGGAAGAGCAGTACTTC. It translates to CASSVWAPTTSREEQYF.

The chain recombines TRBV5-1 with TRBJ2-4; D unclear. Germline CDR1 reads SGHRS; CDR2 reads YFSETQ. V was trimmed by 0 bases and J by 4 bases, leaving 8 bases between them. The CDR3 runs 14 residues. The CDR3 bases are TGCGCCAGCAGCTTGGAACTACGGAAAAACATTCAGTACTTC. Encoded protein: CASSLELRKNIQYF.

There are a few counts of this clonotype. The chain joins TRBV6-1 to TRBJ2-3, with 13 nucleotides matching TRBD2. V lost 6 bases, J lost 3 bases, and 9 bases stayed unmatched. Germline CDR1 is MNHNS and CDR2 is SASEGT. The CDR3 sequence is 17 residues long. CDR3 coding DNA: TGTGCCAGCAGCCCGGGACTAGCGGGAAGCACGACAGATACGCAGTATTTT. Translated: CASSPGLAGSTTDTQYF.

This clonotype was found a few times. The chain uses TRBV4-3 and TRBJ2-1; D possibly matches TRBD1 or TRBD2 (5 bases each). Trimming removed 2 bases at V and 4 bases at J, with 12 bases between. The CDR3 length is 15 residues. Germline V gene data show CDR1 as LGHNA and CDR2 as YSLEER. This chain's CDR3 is CASSQHGTPYNEQFF. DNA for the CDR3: TGCGCCAGCAGCCAACACGGGACCCCTTACAATGAGCAGTTCTTC.

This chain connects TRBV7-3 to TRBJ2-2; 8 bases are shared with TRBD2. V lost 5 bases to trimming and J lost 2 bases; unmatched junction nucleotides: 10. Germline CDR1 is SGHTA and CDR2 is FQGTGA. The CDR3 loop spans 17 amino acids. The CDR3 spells CASSTLTGLVNTGELFF. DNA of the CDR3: TGTGCCAGCAGCACCCTTACGGGACTAGTTAACACCGGGGAGCTGTTTTTT.

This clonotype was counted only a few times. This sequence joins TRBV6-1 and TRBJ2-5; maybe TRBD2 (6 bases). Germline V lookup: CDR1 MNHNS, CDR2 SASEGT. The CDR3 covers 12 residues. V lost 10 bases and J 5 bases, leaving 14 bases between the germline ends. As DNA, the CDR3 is TGTGCCATCAGGAGGGATCCGGAGACCCAGTACTTC. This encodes CAIRRDPETQYF.

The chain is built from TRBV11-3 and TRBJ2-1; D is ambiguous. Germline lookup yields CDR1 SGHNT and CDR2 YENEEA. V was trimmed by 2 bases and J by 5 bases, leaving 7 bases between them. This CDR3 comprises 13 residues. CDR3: CASSLSTNNEQFF. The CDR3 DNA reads TGTGCCAGCAGCTTATCAACGAACAATGAGCAGTTCTTC. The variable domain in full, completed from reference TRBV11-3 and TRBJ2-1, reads EAGVVQSPRYKIIEKKQPVAFWCNPISGHNTLYWYLQNLGQGPELLIRYENEEAVDDSQLPKDRFSAERLKGVDSTLKIQPAELGDSAVYLCASSLSTNNEQFFGPGTRLTVL.

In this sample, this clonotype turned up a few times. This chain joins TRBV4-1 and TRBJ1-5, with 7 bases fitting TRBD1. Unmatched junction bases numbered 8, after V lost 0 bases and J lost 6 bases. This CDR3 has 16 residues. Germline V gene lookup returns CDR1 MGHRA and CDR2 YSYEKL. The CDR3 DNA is TGCGCCAGCAGCCAAGATGGGGAAAGGGGGCTTCAGCCCCAGCATTTT. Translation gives CASSQDGERGLQPQHF.

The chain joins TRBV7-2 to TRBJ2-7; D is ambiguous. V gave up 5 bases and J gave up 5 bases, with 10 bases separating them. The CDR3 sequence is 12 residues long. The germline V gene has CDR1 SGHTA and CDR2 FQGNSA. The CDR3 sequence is CASSAWVNEQYF. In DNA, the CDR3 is TGTGCCAGCAGCGCGTGGGTCAACGAGCAGTACTTC.